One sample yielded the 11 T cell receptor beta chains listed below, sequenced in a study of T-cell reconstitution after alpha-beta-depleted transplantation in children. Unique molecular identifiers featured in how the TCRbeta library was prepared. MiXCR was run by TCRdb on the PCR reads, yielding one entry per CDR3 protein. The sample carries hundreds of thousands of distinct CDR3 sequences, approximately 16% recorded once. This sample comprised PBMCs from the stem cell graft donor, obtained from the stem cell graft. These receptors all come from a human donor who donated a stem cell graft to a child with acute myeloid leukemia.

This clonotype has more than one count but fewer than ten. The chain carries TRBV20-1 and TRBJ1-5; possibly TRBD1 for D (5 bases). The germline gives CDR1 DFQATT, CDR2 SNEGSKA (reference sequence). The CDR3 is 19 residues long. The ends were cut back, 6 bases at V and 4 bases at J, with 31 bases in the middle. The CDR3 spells CSAPQGGDLWAGRNQPQHF. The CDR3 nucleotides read TGCAGTGCCCCCCAGGGAGGAGACTTGTGGGCGGGAAGAAATCAGCCCCAGCATTTT.

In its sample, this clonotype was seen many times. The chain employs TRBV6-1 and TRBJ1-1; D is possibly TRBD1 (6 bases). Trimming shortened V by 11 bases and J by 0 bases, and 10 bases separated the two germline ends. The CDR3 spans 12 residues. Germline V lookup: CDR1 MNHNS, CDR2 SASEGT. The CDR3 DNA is TGTGCCGGAGGACAGATGAACACTGAAGCTTTCTTT. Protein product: CAGGQMNTEAFF.

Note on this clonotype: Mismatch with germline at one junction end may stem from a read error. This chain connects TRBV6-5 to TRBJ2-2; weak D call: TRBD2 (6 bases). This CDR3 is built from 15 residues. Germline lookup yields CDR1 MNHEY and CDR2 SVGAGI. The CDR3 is CPSSSRRVNTGELFF. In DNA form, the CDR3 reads TGTCCCAGCAGTTCTCGGAGGGTAAACACCGGGGAGCTGTTTTTT.

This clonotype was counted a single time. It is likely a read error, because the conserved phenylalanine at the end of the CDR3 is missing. In DNA, the CDR3 is TGCAGTGCTAGGAAACTTTTGAACACCGGGGAGCTGTTTGTT. Amino acids: CSARKLLNTGELFV. V gene TRBV20-1 combines with J gene TRBJ2-2; D gene uncertain. Per the germline V gene, CDR1 is DFQATT and CDR2 is SNEGSKA (reference sequence). With 3 bases removed from V and 1 base from J, the gap between germline ends came to 9 bases. This CDR3 region has 14 residues.

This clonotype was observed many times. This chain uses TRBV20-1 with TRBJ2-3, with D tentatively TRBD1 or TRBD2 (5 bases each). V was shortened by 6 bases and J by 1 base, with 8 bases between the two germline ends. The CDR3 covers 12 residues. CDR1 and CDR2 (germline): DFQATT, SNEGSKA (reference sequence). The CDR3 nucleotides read TGCAGTGCGGTGGGGGGCACAGATACGCAGTATTTT. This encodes CSAVGGTDTQYF.

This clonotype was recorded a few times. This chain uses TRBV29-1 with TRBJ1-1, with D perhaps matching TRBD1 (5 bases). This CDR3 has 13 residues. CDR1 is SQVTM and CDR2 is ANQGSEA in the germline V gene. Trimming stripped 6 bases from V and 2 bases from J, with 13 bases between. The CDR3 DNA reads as TGCAGCGTGGGACGGATATCAAACACTGAAGCTTTCTTT. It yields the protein CSVGRISNTEAFF.

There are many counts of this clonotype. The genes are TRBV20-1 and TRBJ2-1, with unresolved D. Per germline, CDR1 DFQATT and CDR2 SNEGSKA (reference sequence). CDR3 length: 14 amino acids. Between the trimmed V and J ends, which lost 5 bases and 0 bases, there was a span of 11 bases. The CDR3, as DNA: TGCAGTGCTCCGACCGTAAGCTCCTACAATGAGCAGTTCTTC. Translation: CSAPTVSSYNEQFF.

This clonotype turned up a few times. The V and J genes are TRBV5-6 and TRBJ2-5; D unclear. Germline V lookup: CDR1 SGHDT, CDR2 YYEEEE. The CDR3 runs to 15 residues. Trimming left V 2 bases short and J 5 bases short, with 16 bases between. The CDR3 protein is CASSFPGPLVETQYF. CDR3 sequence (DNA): TGTGCCAGCAGCTTCCCTGGGCCTTTGGTGGAGACCCAGTACTTC.

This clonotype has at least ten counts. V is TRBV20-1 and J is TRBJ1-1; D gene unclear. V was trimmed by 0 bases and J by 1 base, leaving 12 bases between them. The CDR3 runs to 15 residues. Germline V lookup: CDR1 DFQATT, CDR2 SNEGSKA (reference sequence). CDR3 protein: CSARDQSWGNTEAFF. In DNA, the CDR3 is TGCAGTGCTAGAGATCAGAGCTGGGGGAACACTGAAGCTTTCTTT.

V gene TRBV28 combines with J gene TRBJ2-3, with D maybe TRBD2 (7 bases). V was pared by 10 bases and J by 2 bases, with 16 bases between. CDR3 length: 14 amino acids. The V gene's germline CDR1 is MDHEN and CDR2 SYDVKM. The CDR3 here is CANRGRGATDTQYF. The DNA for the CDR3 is TGTGCCAACCGGGGGAGGGGGGCCACAGATACGCAGTATTTT.

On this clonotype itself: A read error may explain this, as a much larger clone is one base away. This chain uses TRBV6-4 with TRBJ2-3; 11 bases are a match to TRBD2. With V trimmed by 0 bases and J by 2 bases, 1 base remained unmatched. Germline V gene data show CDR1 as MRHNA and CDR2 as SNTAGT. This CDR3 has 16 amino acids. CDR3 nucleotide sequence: TGTGCCAGCAGTGACTCTAGCGGGGGGGCCACAGATACGCAGTATTTT. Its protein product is CASSDSSGGATDTQYF.